The rows below give T cell receptor beta chains drawn from one sample of a study of cytomegalovirus exposure and HLA in healthy donors. Clones were sequenced by immunoSEQ multiplex PCR, and TCRdb holds only the in-frame ones, with some missing. The sample holds about 130,000 clones, around 78% seen once. Specimen: PBMCs. The receptors derive from a man aged 35 to 55 in good health and CMV-seronegative. Both conserved end residues are part of each CDR3. A D gene is named only where the DNA matches it firmly. Where a row states a size, it is once, few, many or the class of an expanded clone; other rows omit it.

d_call: -; cdr3_length: 15; j_call: TRBJ1-5; clone_size: few; v_call: TRBV4-1; cdr3_nt: TGCGCCAGCAGCCACAGGCAGGAATTATATCAGCCCCAGCATTTT; cdr3_aa: CASSHRQELYQPQHF
d_call: -; cdr3_length: 14; j_call: TRBJ2-2; clone_size: -; v_call: TRBV6-6; cdr3_nt: TGTGCCAGCAGTTACTCCCAAGGGGTCGGGGAGCTGTTTTTT; cdr3_aa: CASSYSQGVGELFF
d_call: -; cdr3_length: 13; j_call: TRBJ1-6; clone_size: -; v_call: TRBV28; cdr3_nt: TGTGCCAGCAGTTTGAAAGCTAATTCACCCCTCCACTTT; cdr3_aa: CASSLKANSPLHF
d_call: -; cdr3_length: 11; j_call: TRBJ2-7; clone_size: -; v_call: TRBV30; cdr3_nt: TGTGCCTGGAGGGGCGGGTACGAGCAGTACTTC; cdr3_aa: CAWRGGYEQYF
d_call: TRBD1; cdr3_length: 13; j_call: TRBJ2-4; clone_size: -; v_call: TRBV7-2; cdr3_nt: TGTGCCAGCAGCGAAGACAGGGGGGACAGTCAGTACTTC; cdr3_aa: CASSEDRGDSQYF
d_call: TRBD1; cdr3_length: 16; j_call: TRBJ1-6; clone_size: -; v_call: TRBV28; cdr3_nt: TGTGCCAGCAGCGTCCCGGGACAGGGAGGGACCTCACCCCTCCACTTT; cdr3_aa: CASSVPGQGGTSPLHF
d_call: -; cdr3_length: 15; j_call: TRBJ2-2; clone_size: -; v_call: TRBV10-3; cdr3_nt: TGTGCCATCAACCCTACCCAGGGGAACACCGGGGAGCTGTTTTTT; cdr3_aa: CAINPTQGNTGELFF
d_call: TRBD1; cdr3_length: 17; j_call: TRBJ2-5; clone_size: few; v_call: TRBV13; cdr3_nt: TGTGCCAGCAGCTCCCCCATCCGGGACAGGGGACAAGAGACCCAGTACTTC; cdr3_aa: CASSSPIRDRGQETQYF
d_call: TRBD1; cdr3_length: 14; j_call: TRBJ2-5; clone_size: -; v_call: TRBV5-4; cdr3_nt: TGTGCCAGCAGCTTGGGAGGGACAGCAGGGACCCAGTACTTC; cdr3_aa: CASSLGGTAGTQYF
d_call: -; cdr3_length: 12; j_call: TRBJ1-1; clone_size: -; v_call: TRBV6-6; cdr3_nt: TGTGCCAGCAAGTTGGCCATCACTGAAGCTTTCTTT; cdr3_aa: CASKLAITEAFF
d_call: -; cdr3_length: 16; j_call: TRBJ1-2; clone_size: -; v_call: TRBV7-9; cdr3_nt: TGTGCCAGCAGCTTAGGATCAACAGGGATCTTCGACGGCTACACCTTC; cdr3_aa: CASSLGSTGIFDGYTF
d_call: -; cdr3_length: 15; j_call: TRBJ1-2; clone_size: -; v_call: TRBV7-2; cdr3_nt: TGTGCCAGCAGCTTAGATGTCAATGCTAACTATGGCTACACCTTC; cdr3_aa: CASSLDVNANYGYTF
d_call: -; cdr3_length: 11; j_call: TRBJ2-7; clone_size: few; v_call: TRBV7-9; cdr3_nt: TGTGCCAGCAGCTTAGGGGCAAGGCAGTACTTC; cdr3_aa: CASSLGARQYF
d_call: TRBD2; cdr3_length: 14; j_call: TRBJ2-3; clone_size: -; v_call: TRBV7-3; cdr3_nt: TGTGCCAGCTCCCGCGGGGGGGCTTCGGATACGCAGTATTTT; cdr3_aa: CASSRGGASDTQYF
d_call: -; cdr3_length: 15; j_call: TRBJ2-7; clone_size: -; v_call: TRBV9; cdr3_nt: TGTGCCAGCAGCGTAGGGCCCTTGGAGGGCGGCGAGCAGTACTTC; cdr3_aa: CASSVGPLEGGEQYF
d_call: TRBD1; cdr3_length: 16; j_call: TRBJ1-3; clone_size: -; v_call: TRBV6-5; cdr3_nt: TGTGCCAGCAGTTACGGACAGGTCGGCTCTGGAAACACCATATATTTT; cdr3_aa: CASSYGQVGSGNTIYF
d_call: -; cdr3_length: 12; j_call: TRBJ2-7; clone_size: -; v_call: TRBV29-1; cdr3_nt: TGCAGCGTTGATGGGCAAGGAAGCGAGCAGTACTTC; cdr3_aa: CSVDGQGSEQYF
d_call: -; cdr3_length: 14; j_call: TRBJ2-7; clone_size: few; v_call: TRBV28; cdr3_nt: TGTGCCAGCAGGGGGCAGGGAGGCTCCTACGAGCAGTACTTC; cdr3_aa: CASRGQGGSYEQYF
d_call: -; cdr3_length: 12; j_call: TRBJ1-2; clone_size: -; v_call: TRBV19; cdr3_nt: TGTGCCAGTAGTATTCAATTCTATGGCTACACCTTC; cdr3_aa: CASSIQFYGYTF
d_call: -; cdr3_length: 11; j_call: TRBJ2-7; clone_size: -; v_call: TRBV19; cdr3_nt: TGTGCCAGTAGTTTGGGGCACGAGCAGTACTTC; cdr3_aa: CASSLGHEQYF
d_call: TRBD1; cdr3_length: 16; j_call: TRBJ2-7; clone_size: once; v_call: TRBV11-2; cdr3_nt: TGTGCCAGCAGCTTAGACCGGGACAGGCCATCTTACGAGCAGTACTTC; cdr3_aa: CASSLDRDRPSYEQYF
d_call: -; cdr3_length: 13; j_call: TRBJ2-2; clone_size: -; v_call: TRBV6-6; cdr3_nt: TGTGCCAGCAGGCCAGGGTCGGCCGGGGAGCTGTTTTTT; cdr3_aa: CASRPGSAGELFF
d_call: -; cdr3_length: 13; j_call: TRBJ2-5; clone_size: -; v_call: TRBV10-3; cdr3_nt: TGTGCCATCCTCGGGGAGATTGGGGAGACCCAGTACTTC; cdr3_aa: CAILGEIGETQYF
d_call: -; cdr3_length: 15; j_call: TRBJ2-7; clone_size: -; v_call: TRBV7-2; cdr3_nt: TGTGCCAGCAGCCGGTCCGGGGGGCCGCTCTACGAGCAGTACTTC; cdr3_aa: CASSRSGGPLYEQYF
d_call: -; cdr3_length: 15; j_call: TRBJ2-7; clone_size: once; v_call: TRBV12-5; cdr3_nt: TGTGCTAGTGGTTTGGACCCGGGTAGAGCCTACGAGCAGTACTTC; cdr3_aa: CASGLDPGRAYEQYF
d_call: -; cdr3_length: 16; j_call: TRBJ1-1; clone_size: -; v_call: TRBV2; cdr3_nt: TGTGCCAGATCCTCCGTAGGGGGGGGAAAGAACACTGAAGCTTTCTTT; cdr3_aa: CARSSVGGGKNTEAFF
d_call: TRBD2; cdr3_length: 16; j_call: TRBJ2-2; clone_size: -; v_call: TRBV5-4; cdr3_nt: TGTGCCAGCAGTCCCAAAAGCGGGGGGGGTTCCGGGGAGCTGTTTTTT; cdr3_aa: CASSPKSGGGSGELFF
d_call: -; cdr3_length: 17; j_call: TRBJ2-2; clone_size: -; v_call: TRBV9; cdr3_nt: TGTGCCAGCAGCGGGGACCTAGGTACAGGGGGGGCCGGGGAGCTGTTTTTT; cdr3_aa: CASSGDLGTGGAGELFF
d_call: -; cdr3_length: 14; j_call: TRBJ2-7; clone_size: -; v_call: TRBV5-6; cdr3_nt: TGTGCCAGCAGCCACCGGGTTCCGCCTTACGAGCAGTACTTC; cdr3_aa: CASSHRVPPYEQYF
d_call: -; cdr3_length: 12; j_call: TRBJ2-7; clone_size: once; v_call: TRBV5-6; cdr3_nt: TGTGCCAGCAGCTTGGGGGGAGGAGGACAGTACTTC; cdr3_aa: CASSLGGGGQYF
d_call: -; cdr3_length: 16; j_call: TRBJ1-1; clone_size: -; v_call: TRBV30; cdr3_nt: TGTGCCTGGAGTGCATTCGAACTACCGCCGAACACTGAGGCTTTCTTT; cdr3_aa: CAWSAFELPPNTEAFF
d_call: -; cdr3_length: 14; j_call: TRBJ1-2; clone_size: -; v_call: TRBV7-9; cdr3_nt: TGTGCCAGCAGCTTGGTTCGGGGAACAAGTAGCTACACCTTC; cdr3_aa: CASSLVRGTSSYTF
d_call: TRBD1; cdr3_length: 13; j_call: TRBJ1-2; clone_size: few; v_call: TRBV11-2; cdr3_nt: TGTGCCAGCAGCCCACAGGGGAACTATGGCTACACCTTC; cdr3_aa: CASSPQGNYGYTF
d_call: TRBD1; cdr3_length: 15; j_call: TRBJ1-1; clone_size: -; v_call: TRBV6-5; cdr3_nt: TGTGCCAGCAATAAGCCGGGACAGCGGAACACTGAAGCTTTCTTT; cdr3_aa: CASNKPGQRNTEAFF
d_call: TRBD1; cdr3_length: 15; j_call: TRBJ2-1; clone_size: -; v_call: TRBV5-1; cdr3_nt: TGCGCCAGCAGCTCGACAGGGGGCATCTACAATGAGCAGTTCTTC; cdr3_aa: CASSSTGGIYNEQFF
d_call: -; cdr3_length: 13; j_call: TRBJ2-4; clone_size: -; v_call: TRBV18; cdr3_nt: TGTGCCAGCTCACGGACAGAAAAAAACATTCAGTACTTC; cdr3_aa: CASSRTEKNIQYF
d_call: -; cdr3_length: 13; j_call: TRBJ1-4; clone_size: -; v_call: TRBV18; cdr3_nt: TGTGCCAGCTCACCAGCGGGAAGGGAAAAACTGTTTTTT; cdr3_aa: CASSPAGREKLFF
d_call: -; cdr3_length: 15; j_call: TRBJ1-2; clone_size: -; v_call: TRBV9; cdr3_nt: TGTGCCAGCAGCGTACAGGGTGGCCCCAACTATGGCTACACCTTC; cdr3_aa: CASSVQGGPNYGYTF
d_call: TRBD1; cdr3_length: 14; j_call: TRBJ2-5; clone_size: -; v_call: TRBV7-2; cdr3_nt: TGTGCCAGCAGCTATAACAGGGGGCAAGAGACCCAGTACTTC; cdr3_aa: CASSYNRGQETQYF
d_call: TRBD1; cdr3_length: 15; j_call: TRBJ1-1; clone_size: -; v_call: TRBV5-1; cdr3_nt: TGCGCCAGCAGCTCGTCCGGGACAGTGAACACTGAAGCTTTCTTT; cdr3_aa: CASSSSGTVNTEAFF
d_call: TRBD1; cdr3_length: 16; j_call: TRBJ1-5; clone_size: once; v_call: TRBV7-2; cdr3_nt: TGTGCCAGCAGCTTAGTGACAGGGGAGAGGAATCAGCCCCAGCATTTT; cdr3_aa: CASSLVTGERNQPQHF
d_call: -; cdr3_length: 14; j_call: TRBJ1-2; clone_size: -; v_call: TRBV7-6; cdr3_nt: TGTGCCAGCAGCCCCCGGGGGGGCGGCTATGGCTACACCTTC; cdr3_aa: CASSPRGGGYGYTF
d_call: -; cdr3_length: 12; j_call: TRBJ2-1; clone_size: -; v_call: TRBV11-2; cdr3_nt: TGTGCCAGCAGCTCAGAGACTAGACATAAGGTCTTC; cdr3_aa: CASSSETRHKVF
d_call: TRBD1; cdr3_length: 15; j_call: TRBJ1-1; clone_size: -; v_call: TRBV6-5; cdr3_nt: TGTGCCAGCAGTTTGGGACAGCGTCTGAACACTGAAGCTTTCTTT; cdr3_aa: CASSLGQRLNTEAFF
d_call: -; cdr3_length: 16; j_call: TRBJ2-2; clone_size: -; v_call: TRBV19; cdr3_nt: TGTGCCAGTTTTAACTGGGCGGGGCTCGACACCGGGGAGCTGTTTTTT; cdr3_aa: CASFNWAGLDTGELFF
d_call: -; cdr3_length: 13; j_call: TRBJ1-3; clone_size: -; v_call: TRBV7-2; cdr3_nt: TGTGCCAGCAGCCGCGATTGGGGAAACACCATATATTTT; cdr3_aa: CASSRDWGNTIYF
d_call: TRBD1; cdr3_length: 14; j_call: TRBJ2-2; clone_size: -; v_call: TRBV5-1; cdr3_nt: TGCGCCAGCAGCGCCGGACAGGGGACCGGGGAGCTGTTTTTT; cdr3_aa: CASSAGQGTGELFF
d_call: -; cdr3_length: 14; j_call: TRBJ1-3; clone_size: -; v_call: TRBV6-6; cdr3_nt: TGTGCCAGCAGCACCAGAAGCTCTGGAAACACCATATATTTT; cdr3_aa: CASSTRSSGNTIYF
d_call: -; cdr3_length: 16; j_call: TRBJ2-7; clone_size: -; v_call: TRBV4-1; cdr3_nt: TGCGCCAGCAGCCAAGAAGCAGGTGCTGGCTCCTACGAGCAGTACTTC; cdr3_aa: CASSQEAGAGSYEQYF
d_call: TRBD2; cdr3_length: 12; j_call: TRBJ2-1; clone_size: -; v_call: TRBV5-6; cdr3_nt: TGTGCCAGCAGCCGAGCGGGGGGGGAACAGTTCTTC; cdr3_aa: CASSRAGGEQFF
d_call: -; cdr3_length: 13; j_call: TRBJ1-5; clone_size: once; v_call: TRBV4-1; cdr3_nt: TGCGCCAGCAGCCAGGGACTTTCTCAGCCCCAGCATTTT; cdr3_aa: CASSQGLSQPQHF
d_call: TRBD1; cdr3_length: 16; j_call: TRBJ2-4; clone_size: -; v_call: TRBV25-1; cdr3_nt: TGTGCCAGCAGTGACCCTGGACAGGGTCCCCAAAACATTCAGTACTTC; cdr3_aa: CASSDPGQGPQNIQYF
d_call: -; cdr3_length: 13; j_call: TRBJ1-1; clone_size: -; v_call: TRBV5-1; cdr3_nt: TGCGCCAGCAGCTTTGGAGGAGGGGATGAAGCTTTCTTT; cdr3_aa: CASSFGGGDEAFF
d_call: -; cdr3_length: 16; j_call: TRBJ2-6; clone_size: -; v_call: TRBV6-6; cdr3_nt: TGTGCCAGCAGTTACCCTTTCGGGACTGGGGCCAACGTCCTGACTTTC; cdr3_aa: CASSYPFGTGANVLTF
d_call: -; cdr3_length: 15; j_call: TRBJ1-6; clone_size: -; v_call: TRBV30; cdr3_nt: TGTGCCTGGAGTTTTACGGGGTCTGCTAATTCACCCCTCCACTTT; cdr3_aa: CAWSFTGSANSPLHF